These 4 T cell receptor beta chains were all obtained from the same sample, sequenced in a study of spatial heterogeneity in lung cancer. The time point denotes: sample taken at primary tumor resection. Whole RNA obtained from tumor, nontumor lung or frozen PBMC underwent sequencing without sorting. TCRdb analysed the 5' RACE reads with MiXCR anew, one entry per CDR3 protein. The profile covers thousands of distinct CDR3 sequences, with 5% to 6% appearing a single time and approximately 9% taken by the ten largest. The sequencing used normal lung tissue next to the tumor, collected at surgery. The receptors here all came from a female donor with early-stage non-small cell lung cancer.

This clonotype occurred many times. V and J are TRBV6-1 and TRBJ1-5; tentative D call: TRBD1 (5 bases). With 1 base removed from V and 7 bases from J, the gap between germline ends came to 14 bases. The CDR3 is 15 residues long. The germline V gene has CDR1 MNHNS and CDR2 SASEGT. The CDR3 is CASSEVAGPGQPQHF. The CDR3 DNA reads as TGTGCCAGCAGTGAAGTTGCGGGACCCGGGCAGCCCCAGCATTTT.

There are many counts of this clonotype. The chain joins TRBV20-1 to TRBJ2-2, with 10 bases lining up with TRBD2. After removal of 4 bases from V and 3 bases from J, the junction contained 5 bases not matched to a gene. The CDR3 covers 15 residues. From germline, CDR1 is DFQATT and CDR2 SNEGSKA (reference sequence). The CDR3 nucleotides are TGCAGTGCTACCGCCGGGACTAGCGACACCGGGGAGCTGTTTTTT. Its translation is CSATAGTSDTGELFF.

About this clonotype: A much larger clone sits a single nucleotide away, making a read error possible. This sequence joins TRBV7-9 and TRBJ2-1; D gene uncertain. There are 13 residues in the CDR3. Germline V CDR1 and CDR2: SEHNR, FQNEAQ (reference sequence). CDR3 nucleotides: TGTACCAGCTCACAAGGTTTCTACAATGAGCAGTTCTTC. It is translated as CTSSQGFYNEQFF.

In this sample, this clonotype turned up many times. V usage is TRBV25-1 and J usage is TRBJ2-1; TRBD2 aligns across 7 bases. Germline CDR1 MGHDK, CDR2 SYGVNS. The trim removed 7 bases at V and 0 bases at J, leaving 6 bases unmatched. The CDR3 is made up of 15 amino acids. The CDR3: CASNTGGSSYNEQFF. In DNA form, the CDR3 reads TGTGCCAGCAACACCGGGGGGAGCTCCTACAATGAGCAGTTCTTC.